The 17 T cell receptor beta chains listed next were all sequenced from one sample in a study of blood T cell repertoires in COVID-19. Assay used: immunoSEQ multiplex PCR; TCRdb lists only in-frame clones, some missing. The table records more than 300,000 clones, roughly 90% of them present only once. Specimen: PBMCs or T cells enriched from blood (not recorded which). Source of these receptors: a woman in her thirties or forties who had been exposed to COVID-19.

This rearrangement joins TRBV2 to TRBJ2-4, with unresolved D. Germline loops: CDR1 SNHLY, CDR2 FYNNEI. V was shortened by 1 base and J by 3 bases, with 10 bases between the two germline ends. This CDR3 is 15 amino acids long. The CDR3 sequence: CASSEGYGGKNIQYF. The CDR3 bases are TGTGCCAGCAGTGAAGGATATGGCGGCAAAAACATTCAGTACTTC. Full variable domain (missing parts from reference TRBV2 and TRBJ2-4): EPEVTQTPSHQVTQMGQEVILRCVPISNHLYFYWYRQILGQKVEFLVSFYNNEISEKSEIFDDQFSVERPDGSNFTLKIRSTKLEDSAMYFCASSEGYGGKNIQYFGAGTRLSVL.

The rearrangement links TRBV12-2 to TRBJ1-2; no check of the table's D call, TRBD1, against the DNA was made. TRBV12-2 is a documented pseudogene. The CDR3 is 14 residues long. DNA of the CDR3: TGTGCAAGTCGCTTGAGGACAGGGGGCGGTGGCTACACCTTC. Its protein product is CASRLRTGGGGYTF.

The chain couples TRBV6-5 to TRBJ2-5; D is perhaps TRBD2 (6 bases). CDR1 and CDR2 from the germline V gene are MNHEY and SVGAGI. The CDR3 covers 15 residues. Between the trimmed V and J ends, which lost 0 bases and 6 bases, there was a span of 14 bases. The CDR3 nucleotides read TGTGCCAGCAGTTACTCGATGACGGCGGGAAAGACCCAGTACTTC. Its translation: CASSYSMTAGKTQYF.

The chain carries TRBV11-1 and TRBJ2-7; tentative D call: TRBD2 (6 bases). The germline V and J ends were trimmed by 5 bases and 0 bases, with 14 bases remaining between them. This CDR3 has 15 residues. CDR1 SGHAT and CDR2 FQDESV come from the germline V gene (reference sequence). The CDR3: CASSGEAGTSYEQYF. The CDR3, as DNA: TGTGCCAGCAGCGGAGAGGCGGGAACCTCCTACGAGCAGTACTTC.

This chain connects TRBV5-1 to TRBJ1-2, with 7 bases that match TRBD1. CDR3 length: 14 residues. Germline loops: CDR1 SGHRS, CDR2 YFSETQ. Unmatched junction bases numbered 6, after V lost 3 bases and J lost 4 bases. CDR3 bases: TGCGCCAGCAGCTACACGGGACAGCCCTATGGCTACACCTTC. It is translated as CASSYTGQPYGYTF.

The CDR3 region has the DNA TGTGCCAGCAGGTCACCGGGACAGGGCGAAAAACTGTTTTTT. It codes for CASRSPGQGEKLFF. The chain carries TRBV6-5 and TRBJ1-4, with TRBD1 matching 9 bases. Germline CDR1 and CDR2: MNHEY and SVGAGI. Trimming took 6 bases from V and 8 from J; bases not matched to a gene: 7. There are 14 residues in the CDR3.

The CDR3 spells CAIGGEEVNTEAFF. The CDR3 DNA sequence: TGTGCCATCGGGGGGGAGGAAGTGAACACTGAAGCTTTCTTT. The genes are TRBV10-3 and TRBJ1-1, with D perhaps TRBD1 (5 bases). Germline V gene lookup returns CDR1 ENHRY and CDR2 SYGVKD. CDR3 size: 14 residues. V was trimmed by 8 bases and J by 0 bases, leaving 13 bases between them.

CDR3: CASSVEANTGELFF. The CDR3 DNA is TGTGCCAGCAGCGTAGAAGCAAACACCGGGGAGCTGTTTTTT. V usage is TRBV9 and J usage is TRBJ2-2; no clear D. Trimming cost V 0 bases and J 2 bases, with 5 bases left between them. The CDR3 runs to 14 residues. Germline V lookup: CDR1 SGDLS, CDR2 YYNGEE.

CDR3 protein: CASSLGGQGLGYGYTF. CDR3 nucleotides: TGTGCCAGCAGTTTGGGGGGACAGGGGCTTGGTTATGGCTACACCTTC. The chain joins TRBV28 to TRBJ1-2; 10 bases map to TRBD1. The germline gives CDR1 MDHEN, CDR2 SYDVKM. This CDR3 spans 16 amino acids. After removal of 3 bases from V and 5 bases from J, the junction contained 9 bases not matched to a gene.

The chain recombines TRBV7-6 with TRBJ1-6; D gene uncertain. The germline CDR1 and CDR2 sequences are SGHVS and FNYEAQ. Between the trimmed V and J ends, which lost 5 bases and 13 bases, there was a span of 18 bases. This CDR3 region has 14 residues. The CDR3 DNA reads TGTGCCAGCAGCCCAACCCAGCCATCAGGTCCCCTCCACTTT. This sequence encodes CASSPTQPSGPLHF.

As concerns this clone: The junction shows a germline mismatch at one end, possibly a read error. V and J are TRBV5-1 and TRBJ2-7, with 8 bases that match TRBD2. This CDR3 spans 17 amino acids. Germline V gene data show CDR1 as SGHRS and CDR2 as YFSETQ. CDR3 sequence reads: CASSLGAGGPTSDEQYF. The CDR3 DNA reads TGCGCCAGCAGCTTGGGGGCGGGGGGACCGACCTCCGACGAGCAGTACTTC.

The chain combines TRBV30 with TRBJ1-5; the D gene is possibly TRBD1 (5 bases). V lost 1 base and J 7 bases, leaving 11 bases between the germline ends. The CDR3 has 13 amino acids. Germline V gene lookup returns CDR1 GTSNPN and CDR2 SVGIG (reference sequence). The CDR3 region has the DNA TGTGCCTGGAGTGAGGGGCTGGAACAGCCCCAGCATTTT. This codes for CAWSEGLEQPQHF.

CDR3 nucleotides: TGTGCCACCAGTGACAGGACAGGGGGAATTAATCAGCCCCAGCATTTT. Translating it yields CATSDRTGGINQPQHF. V is TRBV24-1 and J is TRBJ1-5; 10 positions match TRBD1. This CDR3 has 16 residues. The V gene's germline CDR1 is KGHDR and CDR2 SFDVKD. Losses at the gene ends were 4 bases for V and 4 bases for J; bases not matched to a gene: 6.

About this clone: The sample has other DNA sequences that encode this CDR3 too. The genes are TRBV19 and TRBJ1-2; D may be TRBD1 (6 bases). Trimming pared 6 bases from V and 2 bases from J, leaving 10 bases between. Germline loops: CDR1 LNHDA, CDR2 SQIVND (reference sequence). CDR3 length: 13 residues. This CDR3 reads CASRRTDNYGYTF. DNA of the CDR3: TGTGCCAGTAGGCGGACAGACAACTATGGCTACACCTTC.

The genes are TRBV7-8 and TRBJ2-4; D remains unclear. V was shortened by 1 base and J by 0 bases, with 4 bases between the two germline ends. CDR1 and CDR2 (germline): SGHVS, FQNEAQ. The CDR3 spans 14 residues. The CDR3 loop is CASSLGLAKNIQYF. In DNA, the CDR3 is TGTGCCAGCAGCTTAGGGCTAGCCAAAAACATTCAGTACTTC.

The chain recombines TRBV9 with TRBJ2-3; 7 bases align to TRBD2. Trimming took 0 bases from V and 0 from J; bases not matched to a gene: 4. CDR3 length: 16 residues. Germline values: CDR1 SGDLS, CDR2 YYNGEE. The CDR3 nucleotides are TGTGCCAGCAGCGTAGAGCTAGCGGCTAGCACAGATACGCAGTATTTT. Translating it yields CASSVELAASTDTQYF. Variable domain in full (rest from reference TRBV9 and TRBJ2-3): DSGVTQTPKHLITATGQRVTLRCSPRSGDLSVYWYQQSLDQGLQFLIQYYNGEERAKGNILERFSAQQFPDLHSELNLSSLELGDSALYFCASSVELAASTDTQYFGPGTRLTVL.

The chain combines TRBV5-5 with TRBJ1-5; D ambiguous. V was shortened by 1 base and J by 1 base, with 6 bases between the two germline ends. CDR3 length: 14 amino acids. From germline, CDR1 is SGHKS and CDR2 YYEKEE (reference sequence). Here the CDR3 DNA reads TGTGCCAGCAGCTTGAGACACAGCAATCAGCCCCAGCATTTT. It is translated as CASSLRHSNQPQHF.